These T cell receptor beta chains were read from a single sample in a study of cytomegalovirus exposure and HLA in healthy donors. TCRdb's table, derived via immunoSEQ multiplex PCR, lists solely in-frame clones and lacks some. There are about 130,000 clones in the sample; about 74% occur only once, and 5.5% to 8.5% lies in the top ten. The material sequenced was PBMCs. The receptors were gathered from a male donor in good health and CMV-seronegative. CDR3s include the opening cysteine and the closing phenylalanine or tryptophan. The order of the fields is J gene, V gene, clone size, D gene, CDR3 DNA, CDR3 protein. The D gene is left open where the match is weak. Some rows have no size entry. The others give once, few or many, or a class for an expanded clone.

j_gene: TRBJ1-3
v_gene: TRBV4-3
abundance: once
d_gene: TRBD1
CDR3nt: TGCGCCAGCAGCCAGGGGACAGGCACTGGAAACACCATATATTTT
CDR3aa: CASSQGTGTGNTIYF

j_gene: TRBJ1-2
v_gene: TRBV27
abundance: -
d_gene: -
CDR3nt: TGTGCCAGCAGTTTCTGGTCAGGGGTTGGCGGCTACACCTTC
CDR3aa: CASSFWSGVGGYTF

j_gene: TRBJ2-1
v_gene: TRBV30
abundance: -
d_gene: TRBD2
CDR3nt: TGTGCCTGGAGTCAAGGACTAGCGGGGGGGAATGAGCAGTTCTTC
CDR3aa: CAWSQGLAGGNEQFF

j_gene: TRBJ2-2
v_gene: TRBV11-3
abundance: once
d_gene: -
CDR3nt: TGTGCCAGCAGCTTAACAGTAACGAACACCGGGGAGCTGTTTTTT
CDR3aa: CASSLTVTNTGELFF

j_gene: TRBJ2-7
v_gene: TRBV4-2
abundance: -
d_gene: TRBD1
CDR3nt: TGTGCCAGCAGCTCGGGGACAGGTACCTCCTACGAGCAGTACTTC
CDR3aa: CASSSGTGTSYEQYF

j_gene: TRBJ2-5
v_gene: TRBV4-1
abundance: -
d_gene: TRBD1
CDR3nt: TGCGCCAGCAGCCCGACCGAACAGGGGATAGAGACCCAGTACTTC
CDR3aa: CASSPTEQGIETQYF

j_gene: TRBJ2-1
v_gene: TRBV25-1
abundance: -
d_gene: TRBD1
CDR3nt: TGTGCCAGCAGTGGTACGTGGACAGGGAACCAATACAATGAGCAGTTCTTC
CDR3aa: CASSGTWTGNQYNEQFF

j_gene: TRBJ2-7
v_gene: TRBV10-3
abundance: -
d_gene: -
CDR3nt: TGTGCCATCAGATCTTCGGGCCCGCTGCGGGGCTACGAGCAGTACTTC
CDR3aa: CAIRSSGPLRGYEQYF

j_gene: TRBJ2-3
v_gene: TRBV7-6
abundance: -
d_gene: TRBD2
CDR3nt: TGTGCCAGCAGCTTAGGAGAGCTAGCGGGGGATACGCAGTATTTT
CDR3aa: CASSLGELAGDTQYF

j_gene: TRBJ2-5
v_gene: TRBV6-1
abundance: -
d_gene: TRBD2
CDR3nt: TGTGCCAGCAGTGTGGGGACTAGCGGGACTCTCCAAGAGACCCAGTACTTC
CDR3aa: CASSVGTSGTLQETQYF

j_gene: TRBJ1-1
v_gene: TRBV19
abundance: -
d_gene: TRBD1
CDR3nt: TGTGCCAGTAGTACCCGACAGGGGGCCGTGAACACTGAAGCTTTCTTT
CDR3aa: CASSTRQGAVNTEAFF

j_gene: TRBJ2-1
v_gene: TRBV4-1
abundance: -
d_gene: TRBD1
CDR3nt: TGCGCCAGCAGCACTCGGACAGGGGCTATGAGTGAGCAGTTCTTC
CDR3aa: CASSTRTGAMSEQFF

j_gene: TRBJ2-1
v_gene: TRBV11-3
abundance: -
d_gene: TRBD2
CDR3nt: TGTGCCAGCAGCTTAGAAGGATGGCGGGGGGGGGATGAGCAGTTCTTC
CDR3aa: CASSLEGWRGGDEQFF

j_gene: TRBJ2-2
v_gene: TRBV6-6
abundance: -
d_gene: -
CDR3nt: TGTGCCAGCAGTTACTCGCGGGCCACCGGGGAGCTGTTTTTT
CDR3aa: CASSYSRATGELFF

j_gene: TRBJ2-1
v_gene: TRBV5-6
abundance: once
d_gene: -
CDR3nt: TGTGCCAGCAGCTTGGGGCAGGGGACATACAATGAGCAGTTCTTC
CDR3aa: CASSLGQGTYNEQFF

j_gene: TRBJ1-3
v_gene: TRBV30
abundance: few
d_gene: -
CDR3nt: TGTGCCTGGAGGATCGGGTACTCTGGAAACACCATATATTTT
CDR3aa: CAWRIGYSGNTIYF

j_gene: TRBJ1-3
v_gene: TRBV4-1
abundance: -
d_gene: -
CDR3nt: TGCGCCAGCAGCCAACCCGACCGAGACAAGTGGAACACCATATATTTT
CDR3aa: CASSQPDRDKWNTIYF

j_gene: TRBJ1-1
v_gene: TRBV28
abundance: -
d_gene: -
CDR3nt: TGTGCCAGCAGCAGCCGACAGGTGGGGAACACTGAAGCTTTCTTT
CDR3aa: CASSSRQVGNTEAFF

j_gene: TRBJ2-1
v_gene: TRBV7-9
abundance: once
d_gene: TRBD2
CDR3nt: TGTGCCAGCAGCCTCGGGGCGGGAGTCTACAATGAGCAGTTCTTC
CDR3aa: CASSLGAGVYNEQFF

j_gene: TRBJ2-7
v_gene: TRBV7-9
abundance: -
d_gene: -
CDR3nt: TGTGCCAGCAGCGCGCCGTTAGGGGCAGGGGCCTCCTACGAGCAGTACTTC
CDR3aa: CASSAPLGAGASYEQYF

j_gene: TRBJ2-3
v_gene: TRBV2
abundance: -
d_gene: TRBD2
CDR3nt: TGTGCCAGCAGCGACCCGGCTAGCGGGGGACAAGATACGCAGTATTTT
CDR3aa: CASSDPASGGQDTQYF

j_gene: TRBJ2-3
v_gene: TRBV29-1
abundance: -
d_gene: -
CDR3nt: TGCAGCGTTGAAGGGCTAGGGGCCACAGATACGCAGTATTTT
CDR3aa: CSVEGLGATDTQYF

j_gene: TRBJ2-7
v_gene: TRBV7-2
abundance: -
d_gene: -
CDR3nt: TGTGCCAGCAGCTTAGGAGGCGGGACAGCCTACGAGCAGTACTTC
CDR3aa: CASSLGGGTAYEQYF

j_gene: TRBJ2-5
v_gene: TRBV11-2
abundance: once
d_gene: -
CDR3nt: TGTGCCAGCAGCTTAGGTGTAGGCGGTGGAGAGACCCAGTACTTC
CDR3aa: CASSLGVGGGETQYF

j_gene: TRBJ2-7
v_gene: TRBV6-5
abundance: few
d_gene: -
CDR3nt: TGTGCCAGCAACATCCGGGGGAAAACCTACGAGCAGTACTTC
CDR3aa: CASNIRGKTYEQYF

j_gene: TRBJ1-1
v_gene: TRBV28
abundance: -
d_gene: -
CDR3nt: TGTGCCAGCAGTTTACAGGGATACACTGAAGCTTTCTTT
CDR3aa: CASSLQGYTEAFF

j_gene: TRBJ2-2
v_gene: TRBV6-5
abundance: -
d_gene: TRBD1
CDR3nt: TGTGCCAGCAGTTACTCTAGGACAGGGCGGACCGGGGAGCTGTTTTTT
CDR3aa: CASSYSRTGRTGELFF

j_gene: TRBJ1-2
v_gene: TRBV6-1
abundance: -
d_gene: TRBD1
CDR3nt: TGTGCCAGCAACGAGAACACAGGGGCCGGCTATGGCTACACCTTC
CDR3aa: CASNENTGAGYGYTF

j_gene: TRBJ2-3
v_gene: TRBV4-2
abundance: -
d_gene: TRBD1
CDR3nt: TGTGCCAGCCGGGACAGCCCCGTGAATACGGATACGCAGTATTTT
CDR3aa: CASRDSPVNTDTQYF

j_gene: TRBJ2-5
v_gene: TRBV7-9
abundance: -
d_gene: TRBD2
CDR3nt: TGTGCCAGCAGCTTTGATGGCAGCGGACTAGCAAGTGTCGAGACCCAGTACTTC
CDR3aa: CASSFDGSGLASVETQYF

j_gene: TRBJ2-7
v_gene: TRBV7-2
abundance: few
d_gene: TRBD2
CDR3nt: TGTGCCAGCAGCCCTGGACTAGCGGGAGTCGAGCAGTACTTC
CDR3aa: CASSPGLAGVEQYF

j_gene: TRBJ2-1
v_gene: TRBV28
abundance: -
d_gene: TRBD2
CDR3nt: TGTGCCAGCCACATCGGGGGGACTAGCGCCCATGAGCAGTTCTTC
CDR3aa: CASHIGGTSAHEQFF

j_gene: TRBJ1-1
v_gene: TRBV10-2
abundance: -
d_gene: TRBD1
CDR3nt: TGCGCCAGCAGTGAGTCACCAGGGGGCTGGATAGGGGGGAACACTGAAGCTTTCTTT
CDR3aa: CASSESPGGWIGGNTEAFF

j_gene: TRBJ1-3
v_gene: TRBV10-3
abundance: -
d_gene: -
CDR3nt: TGTGCCATCAGTGAGTCCTTCCGAAACACCATATATTTT
CDR3aa: CAISESFRNTIYF

j_gene: TRBJ1-1
v_gene: TRBV5-1
abundance: -
d_gene: -
CDR3nt: TGCGCCAGCAGCCCCAGGGAGAACACTGAAGCTTTCTTT
CDR3aa: CASSPRENTEAFF

j_gene: TRBJ2-1
v_gene: TRBV2
abundance: few
d_gene: TRBD2
CDR3nt: TGTGCCAGCCTAAGCGGGAGCTCCTACAATGAGCAGTTCTTC
CDR3aa: CASLSGSSYNEQFF

j_gene: TRBJ2-7
v_gene: TRBV7-2
abundance: -
d_gene: -
CDR3nt: TGTGCCAGCAGCTTAGTAACGGCTAGCTCCTACGAGCAGTACTTC
CDR3aa: CASSLVTASSYEQYF

j_gene: TRBJ1-6
v_gene: TRBV10-3
abundance: -
d_gene: TRBD1
CDR3nt: TGTGCCATCATGGGGACAGGACCCCAGTCACCCCTCCACTTT
CDR3aa: CAIMGTGPQSPLHF

j_gene: TRBJ2-5
v_gene: TRBV5-4
abundance: -
d_gene: TRBD2
CDR3nt: TGTGCCAGCAGCCATCAGCTAGCGGGGGGGACAGAGACCCAGTACTTC
CDR3aa: CASSHQLAGGTETQYF